These 32 T cell receptor beta chains were all obtained from the same sample, sequenced in a study of blood T cell repertoires in COVID-19. TCRdb's table, derived via immunoSEQ multiplex PCR, lists solely in-frame clones and lacks some. The sample includes some 250,000 clones, approximately 85% seen only once; the top ten take about 1.9%. Sequenced input: PBMCs or T cells enriched from blood (not recorded which). These TCRs come from a woman in her forties or fifties who had recovered from COVID-19.

The V and J genes are TRBV12-3 or TRBV12-4 and TRBJ1-6; the D is unclear. Trimming removed 3 bases from V and 10 bases from J, with 10 bases in between. This CDR3 region has 13 residues. The CDR3 bases are TGTGCCAGCAGTTTCGGGGAAAGGTCACCCCTCCACTTT. This sequence encodes CASSFGERSPLHF.

V is TRBV28 and J is TRBJ2-1; 13 bases fit TRBD2. Trimming took 8 bases from V and 7 from J; bases not matched to a gene: 5. This CDR3 is 14 amino acids long. Germline CDR1 and CDR2: MDHEN and SYDVKM. This chain's CDR3 is CASLRGLAGNEQFF. The CDR3 DNA follows: TGTGCCAGCCTCCGGGGACTAGCGGGAAATGAGCAGTTCTTC.

This clone appeared a few times. This chain links TRBV5-8 with TRBJ2-3; D perhaps matches TRBD2 (6 bases). Germline assignment: CDR1 SGHTS and CDR2 YDEGEE. V was trimmed by 4 bases and J by 0 bases, leaving 18 bases between them. The CDR3 length is 17 residues. CDR3 DNA: TGTGCCAGCAGCCGGGGGAGTTGGGGCTCTAGCACAGATACGCAGTATTTT. Encoded protein: CASSRGSWGSSTDTQYF.

This clone has a handful of counts. The gene calls are TRBV18 and TRBJ2-1; 7 bases align to TRBD2. The germline gives CDR1 KGHSH, CDR2 LQKENI. V was clipped by 5 bases and J by 5 bases; unmatched bases: 9. This CDR3 is 15 amino acids long. The CDR3 protein is CASSTGEGRNNEQFF. The CDR3 coding sequence is TGTGCCAGCTCAACGGGGGAGGGTAGAAACAATGAGCAGTTCTTC.

The genes are TRBV2 and TRBJ2-7; D possibly corresponds to TRBD2 (5 bases). CDR3 length equals 12 residues. Trimming removed 7 bases from V and 7 bases from J, with 14 bases in between. Per the germline V gene, CDR1 is SNHLY and CDR2 is FYNNEI. The CDR3 loop reads CASNPGSGEQYF. The CDR3 nucleotides are TGTGCCAGCAATCCGGGCTCGGGGGAGCAGTACTTC.

V gene TRBV2 combines with J gene TRBJ2-7, with TRBD1 matching 11 bases. The CDR3 spans 14 residues. Germline CDR1 SNHLY, CDR2 FYNNEI. The V segment lost 5 bases and the J segment 6 bases; nucleotides outside the gene matches: 6. This CDR3 reads CASSPGQGASEQYF. CDR3 bases: TGTGCCAGCAGTCCAGGACAGGGGGCTTCCGAGCAGTACTTC.

This clone was counted once. The CDR3 loop reads CASTGTGGLGYTF. The CDR3 bases are TGTGCCAGCACCGGGACAGGGGGCCTTGGCTACACCTTC. The J gene is TRBJ1-2, the V gene TRBV6-5, with 12 bases matching TRBD1. J was trimmed by 7 bases and V by 7 bases; bases with no gene match: 4. The CDR3 length is 13 residues. Germline CDR1 reads MNHEY; CDR2 reads SVGAGI.

This sequence joins TRBV5-1 and TRBJ1-1; D is perhaps TRBD1 (5 bases). Per germline, CDR1 SGHRS and CDR2 YFSETQ. V lost 0 bases to trimming and J lost 0 bases, with 24 bases between them. The CDR3 loop spans 20 amino acids. In DNA form, the CDR3 reads TGCGCCAGCAGCTTGGAGGGTCACTTGGGGGGGATTTACATGAACACTGAAGCTTTCTTT. Encoded protein: CASSLEGHLGGIYMNTEAFF.

V usage is TRBV4-2 and J usage is TRBJ2-2, with 9 bases identical to TRBD1. J gave up 3 bases and V 3 bases, and 5 bases lay outside the gene matches. The CDR3 loop spans 16 amino acids. Per germline, CDR1 LGHNA and CDR2 YNFKEQ. In nucleotides, the CDR3 is TGTGCCAGCAGCCAGTACCGGGACAGGGACACCGGGGAGCTGTTTTTT. As protein: CASSQYRDRDTGELFF.

V usage is TRBV5-1 and J usage is TRBJ2-7; 8 positions agree with TRBD1. CDR1 and CDR2 (germline): SGHRS, YFSETQ. The J segment lost 3 bases and the V segment lost 1 base, leaving 0 bases of the junction unmatched. This CDR3 has 13 amino acids. CDR3: CASSLTGGYEQYF. As DNA, the CDR3 is TGCGCCAGCAGCTTGACAGGGGGCTACGAGCAGTACTTC.

This clone appeared a single time. This chain uses TRBV19 with TRBJ1-3, with D unclear. CDR1 is LNHDA, CDR2 SQIVND, per germline (reference sequence). Trimming pared 3 bases from V and 2 bases from J, leaving 8 bases between. This CDR3 contains 14 residues. The CDR3 DNA reads TGTGCCAGTAGTATGGGCACCACTGGAAACACCATATATTTT. Its translation is CASSMGTTGNTIYF.

The genes are TRBV7-9 and TRBJ2-7, with D hard to call. Germline values: CDR1 SEHNR, CDR2 FQNEAQ (reference sequence). This CDR3 has 15 residues. Trimming removed 4 bases at V and 7 bases at J, with 20 bases between. CDR3: CASSSTATRTGEQYF. The CDR3 DNA sequence: TGTGCCAGCAGCTCAACGGCGACTCGTACCGGGGAGCAGTACTTC. The full variable domain, rest sourced from reference TRBV7-9 and TRBJ2-7, is DTGVSQNPRHKITKRGQNVTFRCDPISEHNRLYWYRQTLGQGPEFLTYFQNEAQLEKSRLLSDRFSAERPKGSFSTLEIQRTEQGDSAMYLCASSSTATRTGEQYFGPGTRLTVT.

This sequence joins TRBV28 and TRBJ2-2, with 9 bases fitting TRBD2. The CDR3 loop spans 16 amino acids. After removal of 5 bases from V and 5 bases from J, the junction contained 9 bases not matched to a gene. The germline CDR1 and CDR2 sequences are MDHEN and SYDVKM. This chain's CDR3 is CASSPPRAGGTGELFF. In DNA, the CDR3 is TGTGCCAGCAGTCCTCCCCGGGCGGGAGGGACCGGGGAGCTGTTTTTT.

V gene TRBV3-1 (or the pseudogene TRBV3-2) combines with J gene TRBJ2-2; the match to TRBD2 covers 9 bases. Germline CDR1 reads LGHDT; CDR2 reads YNNKEL (reference sequence). Losses at the gene ends were 0 bases for V and 6 bases for J; bases not matched to a gene: 8. The CDR3 extends over 17 amino acids. In DNA, the CDR3 is TGTGCCAGCAGCCAAGATGCCCGGACTAGCGTTGCCGGGGAGCTGTTTTTT. Amino acid sequence: CASSQDARTSVAGELFF.

The rearrangement uses TRBV28 and TRBJ2-1; TRBD2 matches at 12 bases. This CDR3 is 19 amino acids long. Germline assignment: CDR1 MDHEN and CDR2 SYDVKM. J was trimmed by 1 base and V by 5 bases; bases with no gene match: 12. CDR3 DNA sequence: TGTGCCAGCAGTACACCTAAGCTACTAGCGGGAGGTTCCTACAATGAGCAGTTCTTC. This encodes CASSTPKLLAGGSYNEQFF.

V usage is TRBV24-1 and J usage is TRBJ2-1, with D unresolved. Germline V gives CDR1 KGHDR, CDR2 SFDVKD. This CDR3 spans 14 amino acids. V was cut by 0 bases and J by 8 bases, with 10 bases left in between. The CDR3 nucleotides read TGTGCCACCAGTGATTTGGGAGAGTACGATGAGCAGTTCTTC. This gives the protein CATSDLGEYDEQFF.

The chain joins TRBV10-1 to TRBJ2-3; D may be TRBD2 (5 bases). CDR3 length equals 13 residues. Per the germline V gene, CDR1 is WNHNN and CDR2 is SYGVQD (reference sequence). Trimming stripped 5 bases from V and 7 bases from J, with 13 bases between. CDR3 bases: TGCGCCAGCAGTCAGAAGAGCGGAAATACGCAGTATTTT. Protein sequence: CASSQKSGNTQYF.

V is TRBV14 and J is TRBJ1-5, with 10 bases lining up with TRBD1. Germline CDR1 is SGHDN and CDR2 is FVKESK. There are 17 residues in the CDR3. The V segment lost 4 bases and the J segment 4 bases; nucleotides outside the gene matches: 10. This CDR3 is CASSPSGTGVENQPQHF. CDR3 nucleotide sequence: TGTGCCAGCAGCCCATCCGGGACAGGGGTAGAAAATCAGCCCCAGCATTTT.

The rearrangement uses TRBV6-5 and TRBJ2-1; D may be TRBD2 (6 bases). Germline assignment: CDR1 MNHEY and CDR2 SVGAGI. This CDR3 is built from 15 residues. Trimming took 2 bases from V and 4 from J, leaving 12 bases between them. The CDR3 DNA reads TGTGCCAGCAGTTACGGTAGCGGCAGTTACAATGAGCAGTTCTTC. It codes for CASSYGSGSYNEQFF.

The CDR3 DNA is TGTGCCAGTAGTTCGCGAGACTCGGGACAGCGGAACTATGGCTACACCTTC. This codes for CASSSRDSGQRNYGYTF. This chain uses TRBV19 with TRBJ1-2, with TRBD1 matching 7 bases. The trim removed 5 bases at V and 2 bases at J, leaving 14 bases unmatched. Germline lookup yields CDR1 LNHDA and CDR2 SQIVND (reference sequence). This CDR3 has 17 residues. The full variable domain, with the rest looked up from reference TRBV19 and TRBJ1-2, is DGGITQSPKYLFRKEGQNVTLSCEQNLNHDAMYWYRQDPGQGLRLIYYSQIVNDFQKGDIAEGYSVSREKKESFPLTVTSAQKNPTAFYLCASSSRDSGQRNYGYTFGSGTRLTVV.

The J gene is TRBJ2-3, the V gene TRBV4-1; unclear D gene. Trimming took off 1 base at V and 4 bases at J, with 6 bases between the two ends. The CDR3 extends over 13 amino acids. Germline values: CDR1 MGHRA, CDR2 YSYEKL. The CDR3 here is CASSQGVSDTQYF. The DNA for the CDR3 is TGCGCCAGCAGCCAAGGTGTCTCAGATACGCAGTATTTT.

This chain uses TRBV7-2 with TRBJ1-5; TRBD1 matches at 8 bases. V gave up 5 bases and J gave up 5 bases; unmatched junction bases: 11. Germline V lookup: CDR1 SGHTA, CDR2 FQGNSA. The CDR3 covers 16 residues. The CDR3 bases are TGTGCCAGCAGCCCTCCGGGACAGGTGCCTTATCAGCCCCAGCATTTT. Translation: CASSPPGQVPYQPQHF.

Written as DNA, the CDR3 is TGTGCCAGCAGCCAAGTGGCAGGGAAAGCTTTCTTT. This encodes CASSQVAGKAFF. The V call is TRBV3-1 (or the pseudogene TRBV3-2), the J call TRBJ1-1; maybe TRBD1 (5 bases). The germline gives CDR1 LGHDT, CDR2 YNNKEL (reference sequence). This CDR3 has 12 residues. V shed 1 base and J shed 9 bases, with 9 bases lying between them.

This clone is a singleton in its sample. The CDR3 coding sequence is TGTGCCAGCAGCTTAACCGTTCGACTAGCTAGCAGCACAGATACGCAGTATTTT. Protein sequence: CASSLTVRLASSTDTQYF. V and J are TRBV7-3 and TRBJ2-3; 7 nucleotides agree with TRBD2. Per the germline V gene, CDR1 is SGHTA and CDR2 is FQGTGA. The CDR3 spans 18 residues. The V segment lost 0 bases and the J segment 0 bases; nucleotides outside the gene matches: 9. Drawing the rest from reference TRBV7-3 and TRBJ2-3, the complete variable domain is GAGVSQTPSNKVTEKGKYVELRCDPISGHTALYWYRQSLGQGPEFLIYFQGTGAADDSGLPNDRFFAVRPEGSVSTLKIQRTERGDSAVYLCASSLTVRLASSTDTQYFGPGTRLTVL.

The rearrangement links TRBV28 to TRBJ2-7, with D perhaps matching TRBD1 (6 bases). Germline-derived CDR1 and CDR2 are MDHEN and SYDVKM. Deletions cut 9 bases from V and 2 bases from J, with 11 bases between. The CDR3 length is 12 residues. For the CDR3, the DNA is TGTGCCAGTAGGGGGAGAGCCTACGAGCAGTACTTC. This gives the protein CASRGRAYEQYF. Using reference TRBV28 and TRBJ2-7 for the parts outside the CDR3, the full variable domain is DVKVTQSSRYLVKRTGEKVFLECVQDMDHENMFWYRQDPGLGLRLIYFSYDVKMKEKGDIPEGYSVSREKKERFSLILESASTNQTSMYLCASRGRAYEQYFGPGTRLTVT.

The gene calls are TRBV7-9 and TRBJ2-2; tentative D call: TRBD2 (6 bases). The CDR3 runs to 12 residues. Trimming pared 7 bases from V and 6 bases from J, leaving 9 bases between. Germline V lookup: CDR1 SEHNR, CDR2 FQNEAQ (reference sequence). CDR3 amino acids: CASKGEAGELFF. The CDR3, as DNA: TGTGCCAGCAAAGGGGAGGCCGGGGAGCTGTTTTTT.

The rearrangement joins TRBV19 to TRBJ2-1; TRBD2 matches at 9 bases. This CDR3 region has 16 residues. Germline CDR1 and CDR2: LNHDA and SQIVND (reference sequence). V was clipped by 3 bases and J by 4 bases; unmatched bases: 7. The CDR3, as DNA: TGTGCCAGTAGTATTGCGCGGGAGGGCCCATACAATGAGCAGTTCTTC. Translating it yields CASSIAREGPYNEQFF.

The rearrangement links TRBV5-8 to TRBJ2-4; D perhaps matches TRBD1 (5 bases). This CDR3 has 13 residues. Trimming removed 1 base at V and 8 bases at J, with 10 bases between. The germline V gene has CDR1 SGHTS and CDR2 YDEGEE. CDR3 bases: TGTGCCAGCAGCTTGTCCAGGGCGGACATTCAGTACTTC. This codes for CASSLSRADIQYF.

The chain is built from TRBV7-6 and TRBJ1-6; 8 bases map to TRBD1. Trimming took 5 bases from V and 8 from J; bases not matched to a gene: 8. The V gene's germline CDR1 is SGHVS and CDR2 FNYEAQ. The CDR3 spans 15 residues. The chain's CDR3 is CASSLLGQGDSPLHF. The CDR3 DNA reads as TGTGCCAGCAGCCTTCTAGGACAGGGTGATTCACCCCTCCACTTT. Together with reference TRBV7-6 and TRBJ1-6, the CDR3 gives the full variable domain: GAGVSQSPRYKVTKRGQDVALRCDPISGHVSLYWYRQALGQGPEFLTYFNYEAQQDKSGLPNDRFSAERPEGSISTLTIQRTEQRDSAMYRCASSLLGQGDSPLHFGNGTRLTVT.

This clone showed up just a few times. This chain's CDR3 is CAWSPPVFF. The DNA for the CDR3 is TGTGCCTGGAGCCCCCCAGTTTTCTTT. This sequence joins TRBV30 and TRBJ1-1; D is uncertain. V lost 3 bases and J lost 13, with 9 bases in between. The CDR3 spans 9 residues. The germline V gene encodes CDR1 GTSNPN and CDR2 SVGIG (reference sequence).

This chain links TRBV18 with TRBJ2-1; 7 bases line up with TRBD2. J lost 4 bases, V lost 3 bases, and 6 bases had no gene match. The V gene's germline CDR1 is KGHSH and CDR2 LQKENI. The length of the CDR3 is 15 residues. The CDR3 reads CASSPRGAGYNEQFF. DNA for the CDR3: TGTGCCAGCTCACCCCGGGGAGCGGGGTACAATGAGCAGTTCTTC.

This clone was counted only a few times. This chain uses TRBV5-1 with TRBJ1-3; TRBD1 matches at 7 bases. This CDR3 spans 17 amino acids. Germline V CDR1 and CDR2: SGHRS, YFSETQ. V trimming: 4 bases; J trimming: 0 bases; junction bases outside the gene matches: 10. For the CDR3, the DNA is TGCGCCAGCAGCGTTATCGGGACAGCCTCCTCTGGAAACACCATATATTTT. Translating it yields CASSVIGTASSGNTIYF.